This T cell receptor beta chain was sequenced for a study of T cells in tumors after PD-1 blockade. About the study: Patients had no prior checkpoint blockade, systemic immunosuppressants, or anti-cancer therapy within 4 weeks. Peripheral blood samples averaged roughly 40,000 unique clonotypes and 113,528 templates. Findings and caveats of the study: Peripheral recruitment is suggested, as some novel exhausted tumor clones were in pre-treatment blood.

Germline V gives CDR1 SGHRS, CDR2 YFSETQ. The CDR3 is 14 residues long. V shed 3 bases and J shed 5 bases, with 9 bases lying between them. Profiling relied on immunoSEQ multiplex PCR, and the TCRdb table lists in-frame clones only, not all of them. The table has just under 65,000 clones, approximately 79% seen once. This clone was seen a few times. What it recognizes is unknown. Sequencing was performed on PBMCs, taken after anti-PD-1 treatment. The receptor comes from a human donor with basal cell carcinoma. The chain employs TRBV5-1 and TRBJ1-6, with D hard to call. As DNA, the CDR3 is TGCGCCAGCAGCTCCGGACCTCATAATTCACCCCTCCACTTT. Its translation is CASSSGPHNSPLHF.